This T cell receptor beta chain was sequenced during a study of blood T cell repertoires in COVID-19. Study information: The cDNA or gDNA used as material had been derived from T cells, B-cell-depleted T cells, or PBMCs.

Study processing details: Quantification of nucleated cells was approximated via reference gene primer amplification. Here immunoSEQ multiplex PCR was the method, and the copy in TCRdb shows in-frame clones only, minus some. Clone size and V and J calls were adopted from that table, with D and trimming inferred from the DNA. The sample has 140,000 or so clones, 75% to 85% seen once; the top ten hold approximately 3.5%. CDR1 SGHVS and CDR2 FQNEAQ come from the germline V gene. CDR3 size: 13 residues. The V end lost 5 bases, the J end lost 8 bases, and 13 bases lay between the germline ends. The sequence was obtained from a man between 65 and 85 years old who had recovered from COVID-19. Sequenced material: peripheral blood. V usage is TRBV7-8 and J usage is TRBJ2-1; D remains ambiguous. Written as DNA, the CDR3 is TGTGCCAGCAGCGAGAGTGAGTACCATGAGCAGTTCTTC. It translates to CASSESEYHEQFF.